The entry below gives a single T cell receptor (beta chain) sequence along with its context. The antigen remains undetermined. Documented time point: cycle 4 day 1 (C4D1), after more than five weeks of nivolumab. All the patients suffered relapse after autologous stem cell transplantation, and brentuximab vedotin exposure differed. These data belong to a study of PD-1 blockade in classical Hodgkin lymphoma. Study-wide results and limits: Newly diagnosed patients reportedly had lower baseline TCR diversity than healthy donors. By cycle point C4D1, TCR diversity had risen significantly in CD4+ cells (but not CD8+ cells).

The CDR3 covers 14 residues. Per the germline V gene, CDR1 is MNHEY and CDR2 is SMNVEV (reference sequence). V lost 8 bases, J lost 5 bases, and 9 bases stayed unmatched. The assay was immunoSEQ multiplex PCR, and TCRdb's table has in-frame clones only and misses some. The data show about 9,200 clones, with 70% to 85% seen just once and around 45% held by the top ten. This receptor was obtained from a human donor with classical Hodgkin lymphoma. This sequence joins TRBV27 and TRBJ1-1; 9 nucleotides match TRBD1. The source was peripheral blood mononuclear cells (PBMCs), collected before the fourth cycle of nivolumab. CDR3 coding DNA: TGTGCCAGCCTACGGGGACAGGGTTCGACTGAAGCTTTCTTT. Its protein product is CASLRGQGSTEAFF.